The rows below give T cell receptor beta chains drawn from one sample of a study of blood T cell repertoires in COVID-19. Sequencing used immunoSEQ multiplex PCR; TCRdb keeps in-frame clones, though not all of them. Here the sample spans about 220,000 clones, 70% to 85% being singletons. Sequenced input: PBMCs or T cells enriched from blood (not recorded which). These receptors were collected from a woman in her forties with acute COVID-19. CDR3s include the opening cysteine and the closing phenylalanine or tryptophan. Fields, in order: V gene, J gene, D gene, clone size, CDR3 length, CDR3 DNA, CDR3 protein. D genes are given only for firm matches. Size is stated for part of the rows, as once, few or many counts, or as a class when the clone is expanded.

V gene: TRBV27
J gene: TRBJ2-5
D gene: TRBD1
clone size: .
CDR3 length: 15
CDR3 DNA: TGTGCCAGCAGGGGACAGGGAAGAATATTTGAGACCCAGTACTTC
CDR3 protein: CASRGQGRIFETQYF

V gene: TRBV5-1
J gene: TRBJ2-6
D gene: .
clone size: .
CDR3 length: 15
CDR3 DNA: TGCGCCAGCAGCTTTCCCCAGTCTGGGGCCAACGTCCTGACTTTC
CDR3 protein: CASSFPQSGANVLTF

V gene: TRBV5-4
J gene: TRBJ2-7
D gene: .
clone size: .
CDR3 length: 14
CDR3 DNA: TGTGCCAGCAGCTCCGAGGACACCCCCTACGAGCAGTACTTC
CDR3 protein: CASSSEDTPYEQYF

V gene: TRBV19
J gene: TRBJ2-3
D gene: .
clone size: .
CDR3 length: 15
CDR3 DNA: TGTGCCAGTAGTATAAGCAGGGGTAGGACAGATACGCAGTATTTT
CDR3 protein: CASSISRGRTDTQYF

V gene: TRBV11-3
J gene: TRBJ1-1
D gene: .
clone size: .
CDR3 length: 13
CDR3 DNA: TGTGCCAGCAGCTCCTATTCGAACACTGAAGCTTTCTTT
CDR3 protein: CASSSYSNTEAFF

V gene: TRBV18
J gene: TRBJ2-1
D gene: .
clone size: few
CDR3 length: 15
CDR3 DNA: TGTGCCAGCTCACCGGAGACAGCGGGCTACAATGAGCAGTTCTTC
CDR3 protein: CASSPETAGYNEQFF

V gene: TRBV13
J gene: TRBJ2-7
D gene: TRBD2
clone size: few
CDR3 length: 17
CDR3 DNA: TGTGCCAGCAGTTCAGGCGGGGGATGGAGGCCCCTGAGGGAGCAGTACTTC
CDR3 protein: CASSSGGGWRPLREQYF

V gene: TRBV18
J gene: TRBJ1-2
D gene: TRBD1
clone size: few
CDR3 length: 15
CDR3 DNA: TGTGCCAGCTCACCACTAGGACAGGGGAACTATGGCTACACCTTC
CDR3 protein: CASSPLGQGNYGYTF

V gene: TRBV20-1
J gene: TRBJ2-7
D gene: TRBD1
clone size: .
CDR3 length: 14
CDR3 DNA: TGCAGTGCTAGTATCACAGGGGGATCCTACGAGCAGTACTTC
CDR3 protein: CSASITGGSYEQYF

V gene: TRBV5-6
J gene: TRBJ2-7
D gene: .
clone size: .
CDR3 length: 12
CDR3 DNA: TGTGCCAGCACCGGGGAACTCTACGAGCAGTACTTC
CDR3 protein: CASTGELYEQYF

V gene: TRBV9
J gene: TRBJ2-5
D gene: .
clone size: once
CDR3 length: 13
CDR3 DNA: TGTGCCAGCAGGGCTACAGGGTTAGAGACCCAGTACTTC
CDR3 protein: CASRATGLETQYF

V gene: TRBV18
J gene: TRBJ2-6
D gene: .
clone size: .
CDR3 length: 16
CDR3 DNA: TGTGCCAGCTCACTGAACAGGGTCTCTGGGGCCAACGTCCTGACTTTC
CDR3 protein: CASSLNRVSGANVLTF